The 17 T cell receptor beta chains below come from one sample, sequenced in a study of early T cells in non-severe SARS-CoV-2 infection. TCRdb reanalysed the 5' RACE reads using MiXCR and keeps one entry per CDR3 protein. There are about 49,000 distinct CDR3 sequences in the sample; approximately 12% occur only once, and about 9.7% lies in the top ten. The sample consisted of whole blood. The source of these receptors is an adult who was a healthcare worker with PCR-confirmed SARS-CoV-2 infection or an uninfected control (not recorded which).

This clonotype occurred many times. One end of the junction does not line up with germline, which may come from a read error. The genes are TRBV7-9 and TRBJ1-1; the D gene is possibly TRBD1 (5 bases). This CDR3 has 14 residues. Germline V gives CDR1 SEHNR, CDR2 FQNEAQ (reference sequence). The CDR3 is CVSKLDSGNTEAFF. CDR3 coding DNA: TGTGTCAGCAAACTCGACAGCGGGAACACTGAAGCTTTCTTT.

This clonotype was found many times. This chain uses TRBV20-1 with TRBJ1-1; D unresolved. The CDR3 has 10 amino acids. V lost 4 bases to trimming and J lost 7 bases, with 7 bases between them. The V gene's germline CDR1 is DFQATT and CDR2 SNEGSKA (reference sequence). This CDR3 reads CSATKIEAFF. The CDR3 nucleotides read TGCAGTGCTACTAAAATTGAAGCTTTCTTT.

This clonotype was observed many times. The chain recombines TRBV2 with TRBJ1-6; TRBD1 might be the D (5 bases). Trimming left V 1 base short and J 10 bases short, with 14 bases between. The germline V gene has CDR1 SNHLY and CDR2 FYNNEI. The CDR3 has 15 amino acids. The CDR3: CASSEGTLLDSPLHF. As DNA, the CDR3 is TGTGCCAGCAGTGAAGGGACACTTCTAGACTCACCCCTCCACTTT.

This clonotype has a handful of counts. V usage is TRBV30 and J usage is TRBJ2-7, with D tentatively TRBD1 or TRBD2 (5 bases each). The V and J ends lost 0 bases and 6 bases respectively, with 15 bases between them. CDR1 is GTSNPN and CDR2 is SVGIG in the germline V gene (reference sequence). The CDR3 sequence is 14 residues long. The CDR3 region has the DNA TGTGCCTGGAGTGTAGGGGATCTCCTAGCCGAGCAGTACTTC. Its protein product is CAWSVGDLLAEQYF.

The V and J genes are TRBV20-1 and TRBJ2-3; TRBD2 agrees at 7 bases. After removal of 0 bases from V and 2 bases from J, the junction contained 5 bases not matched to a gene. Germline V gene data show CDR1 as DFQATT and CDR2 as SNEGSKA (reference sequence). This CDR3 comprises 15 residues. In DNA, the CDR3 is TGCAGTGCTAGAGATTGGGCGGGAGCCACAGATACGCAGTATTTT. Protein product: CSARDWAGATDTQYF.

The V and J genes are TRBV29-1 and TRBJ2-2; D gene ambiguous. Deletions cut 2 bases from V and 6 bases from J, with 7 bases between. Germline values: CDR1 SQVTM, CDR2 ANQGSEA. The length of the CDR3 is 12 residues. Written as DNA, the CDR3 is TGCAGCGTTGAATCGGGTCCCGGGGAGCTGTTTTTT. It specifies CSVESGPGELFF.

This clonotype was counted between two and nine times. The chain carries TRBV28 and TRBJ2-1; TRBD1 matches at 8 bases. The V segment lost 6 bases and the J segment 0 bases; nucleotides outside the gene matches: 7. The CDR3 runs 16 residues. Germline values: CDR1 MDHEN, CDR2 SYDVKM. The CDR3 DNA reads as TGTGCCAGCAGCGAGAGGACAGGGAGCTCCTACAATGAGCAGTTCTTC. Its protein product is CASSERTGSSYNEQFF. Combining the CDR3 with reference TRBV28 and TRBJ2-1 gives the whole variable domain DVKVTQSSRYLVKRTGEKVFLECVQDMDHENMFWYRQDPGLGLRLIYFSYDVKMKEKGDIPEGYSVSREKKERFSLILESASTNQTSMYLCASSERTGSSYNEQFFGPGTRLTVL.

This clonotype was seen more than once but under ten times. The genes are TRBV28 and TRBJ2-4; D uncertain. The CDR3 sequence is 18 residues long. The V and J ends lost 1 base and 0 bases respectively, with 16 bases between them. The V gene's germline CDR1 is MDHEN and CDR2 SYDVKM. CDR3 region: CASSLSSGGEVAKNIQYF. The CDR3 region has the DNA TGTGCCAGCAGTTTATCCTCGGGCGGTGAAGTAGCCAAAAACATTCAGTACTTC.

The J gene is TRBJ2-1, the V gene TRBV11-2, with a tentative D call TRBD2 (5 bases). V gave up 5 bases and J gave up 2 bases, with 10 bases separating them. The CDR3 covers 14 residues. Germline loops: CDR1 SGHAT, CDR2 FQNNGV. This CDR3 is CASSPRETYNEQFF. The CDR3 DNA reads TGTGCCAGCAGCCCGAGGGAAACCTACAATGAGCAGTTCTTC.

Points on this clonotype: A much bigger clone sits one base away, suggesting this may be a read error. The V and J genes are TRBV11-2 and TRBJ2-6; TRBD1 matches at 12 bases. The CDR3 loop spans 19 amino acids. Germline loops: CDR1 SGHAT, CDR2 FQNNGV. The CDR3: CAGSSRAGQGARGANVLTF. CDR3 bases: TGTGCCGGCAGCTCCCGTGCGGGACAGGGGGCGCGAGGGGCCAACGTCCTGACTTTC.

Only a few counts were recorded for this clonotype. The CDR3 nucleotides read TGTGCCACCGAGCAGGCGAGAACGACGCAGTATTTT. Translation: CATEQARTTQYF. V is TRBV5-8 and J is TRBJ2-3; D not certain. The CDR3 covers 12 residues. The germline gives CDR1 SGHTS, CDR2 YDEGEE. V was clipped by 9 bases and J by 9 bases, with 17 bases between them.

This clonotype has ten or more counts. This rearrangement joins TRBV9 to TRBJ2-6; D ambiguous. This CDR3 spans 15 amino acids. Trimming shortened V by 0 bases and J by 0 bases, and 4 bases separated the two germline ends. The germline CDR1 and CDR2 sequences are SGDLS and YYNGEE. The CDR3, as DNA: TGTGCCAGCAGCGTAGGGGTCTCTGGGGCCAACGTCCTGACTTTC. It translates to CASSVGVSGANVLTF. Supplemented by reference TRBV9 and TRBJ2-6, the full variable domain reads DSGVTQTPKHLITATGQRVTLRCSPRSGDLSVYWYQQSLDQGLQFLIQYYNGEERAKGNILERFSAQQFPDLHSELNLSSLELGDSALYFCASSVGVSGANVLTFGAGSRLTVL.

This clonotype has just a few counts. The chain has TRBV29-1 and TRBJ1-1; D is perhaps TRBD1 (5 bases). The germline gives CDR1 SQVTM, CDR2 ANQGSEA. CDR3 size: 12 residues. Trimming stripped 7 bases from V and 0 bases from J, with 9 bases between. CDR3 nucleotides: TGCAGCGCTGGACATATGAACACTGAAGCTTTCTTT. Translating it yields CSAGHMNTEAFF. The complete variable domain, with remaining parts taken from reference TRBV29-1 and TRBJ1-1, reads SAVISQKPSRDICQRGTSLTIQCQVDSQVTMMFWYRQQPGQSLTLIATANQGSEATYESGFVIDKFPISRPNLTFSTLTVSNMSPEDSSIYLCSAGHMNTEAFFGQGTRLTVV.

This clonotype was recorded many times. V and J are TRBV24-1 and TRBJ2-1, with 9 bases matching TRBD1. The germline V gene encodes CDR1 KGHDR and CDR2 SFDVKD. The CDR3 spans 16 residues. With 4 bases clipped from V and 2 bases from J, the junction kept 5 bases outside the gene matches. CDR3 in amino acids: CATSDQGQGPYNEQFF. For the CDR3, the DNA is TGTGCCACCAGTGACCAGGGACAGGGACCCTACAATGAGCAGTTCTTC.

This clonotype was seen a few times. V usage is TRBV7-9 and J usage is TRBJ2-1; D tentatively reads TRBD1 or TRBD2 (5 bases each). The CDR3 totals 17 residues. Looked up from germline, CDR1 is SEHNR and CDR2 is FQNEAQ (reference sequence). V lost 4 bases, J lost 9 bases, and 25 bases lay in between. CDR3 region: CASSSVSGLLRAGEQFF. Here the CDR3 DNA reads TGTGCCAGCAGCTCCGTGTCGGGGCTCTTGCGGGCGGGTGAGCAGTTCTTC.

Many counts were recorded for this clonotype. The rearrangement joins TRBV28 to TRBJ2-7, with D perhaps matching TRBD1 (6 bases). Germline V CDR1 and CDR2: MDHEN, SYDVKM. CDR3 size: 12 residues. V was cut by 6 bases and J by 6 bases, with 12 bases left in between. This CDR3 is CASSANRVEQYF. DNA of the CDR3: TGTGCCAGCAGCGCCAACAGGGTCGAGCAGTACTTC.

The rearrangement uses TRBV11-3 and TRBJ2-1; 11 bases agree with TRBD2. Per the germline V gene, CDR1 is SGHNT and CDR2 is YENEEA. The CDR3 runs to 17 residues. V was pared by 2 bases and J by 2 bases, with 5 bases of the junction left unmatched. Here the CDR3 DNA reads TGTGCCAGCAGCTTAATGCAACTAGCGGGGGCCTACAATGAGCAGTTCTTC. Its protein is CASSLMQLAGAYNEQFF.